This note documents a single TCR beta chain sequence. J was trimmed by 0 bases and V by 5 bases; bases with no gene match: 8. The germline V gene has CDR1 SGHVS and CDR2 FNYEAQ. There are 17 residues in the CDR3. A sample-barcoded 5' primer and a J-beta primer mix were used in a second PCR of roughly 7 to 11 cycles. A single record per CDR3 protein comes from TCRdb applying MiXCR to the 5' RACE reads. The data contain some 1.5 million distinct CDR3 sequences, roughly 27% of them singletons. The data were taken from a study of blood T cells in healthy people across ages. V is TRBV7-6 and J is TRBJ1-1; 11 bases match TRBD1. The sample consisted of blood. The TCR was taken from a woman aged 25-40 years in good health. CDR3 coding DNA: TGTGCCAGCAGCCCCCGGGACAGGGGGTATCTGAACACTGAAGCTTTCTTT. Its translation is CASSPRDRGYLNTEAFF. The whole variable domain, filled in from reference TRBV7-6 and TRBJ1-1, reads GAGVSQSPRYKVTKRGQDVALRCDPISGHVSLYWYRQALGQGPEFLTYFNYEAQQDKSGLPNDRFSAERPEGSISTLTIQRTEQRDSAMYRCASSPRDRGYLNTEAFFGQGTRLTVV.